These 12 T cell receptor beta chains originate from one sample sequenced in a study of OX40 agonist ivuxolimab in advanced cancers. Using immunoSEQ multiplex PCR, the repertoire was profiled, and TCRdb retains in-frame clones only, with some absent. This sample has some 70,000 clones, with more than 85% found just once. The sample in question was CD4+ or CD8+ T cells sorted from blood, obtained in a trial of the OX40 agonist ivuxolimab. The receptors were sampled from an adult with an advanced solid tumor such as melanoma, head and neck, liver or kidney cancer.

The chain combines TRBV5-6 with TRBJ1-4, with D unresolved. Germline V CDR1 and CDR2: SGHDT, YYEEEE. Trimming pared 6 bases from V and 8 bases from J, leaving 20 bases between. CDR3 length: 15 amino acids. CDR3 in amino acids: CASNYKTYPGEKLFF. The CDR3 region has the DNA TGTGCCAGCAACTATAAAACTTACCCCGGAGAAAAACTGTTTTTT. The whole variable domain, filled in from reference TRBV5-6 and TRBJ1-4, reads DAGVTQSPTHLIKTRGQQVTLRCSPKSGHDTVSWYQQALGQGPQFIFQYYEEEERQRGNFPDRFSGHQFPNYSSELNVNALLLGDSALYLCASNYKTYPGEKLFFGSGTQLSVL.

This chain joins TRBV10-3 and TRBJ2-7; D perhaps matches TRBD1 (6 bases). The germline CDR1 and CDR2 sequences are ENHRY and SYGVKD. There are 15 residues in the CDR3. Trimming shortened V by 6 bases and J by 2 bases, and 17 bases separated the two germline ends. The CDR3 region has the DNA TGTGCCATCAGCACTAGTGGACAGAGCACCTACGAGCAGTACTTC. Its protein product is CAISTSGQSTYEQYF.

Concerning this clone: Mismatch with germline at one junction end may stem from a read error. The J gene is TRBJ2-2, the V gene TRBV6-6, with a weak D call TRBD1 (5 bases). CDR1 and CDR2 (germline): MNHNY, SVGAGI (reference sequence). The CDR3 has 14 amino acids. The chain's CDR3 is CASSYSTDTGELFF. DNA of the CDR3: TGTGCCAGCAGCTACTCGACAGACACCGGGGAGCTGTTTTTT.

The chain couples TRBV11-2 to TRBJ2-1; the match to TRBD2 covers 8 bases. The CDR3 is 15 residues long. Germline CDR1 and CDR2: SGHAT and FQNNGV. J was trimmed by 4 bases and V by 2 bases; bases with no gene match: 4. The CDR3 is CASSLSAGGYNEQFF. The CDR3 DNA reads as TGTGCCAGCAGCTTATCTGCGGGGGGATACAATGAGCAGTTCTTC.

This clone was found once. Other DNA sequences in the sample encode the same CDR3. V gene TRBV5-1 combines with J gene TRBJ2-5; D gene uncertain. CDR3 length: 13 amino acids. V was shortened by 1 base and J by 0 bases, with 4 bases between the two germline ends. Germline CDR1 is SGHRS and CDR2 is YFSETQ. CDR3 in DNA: TGCGCCAGCAGCTTGAACAACCAAGAGACCCAGTACTTC. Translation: CASSLNNQETQYF.

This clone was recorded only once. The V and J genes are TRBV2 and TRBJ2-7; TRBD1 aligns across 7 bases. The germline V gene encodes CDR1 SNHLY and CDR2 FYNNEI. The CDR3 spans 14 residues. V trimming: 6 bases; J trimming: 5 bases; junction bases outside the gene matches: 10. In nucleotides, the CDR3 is TGTGCCAGCAGGAATAGACAGGGTCGACACGAGCAGTACTTC. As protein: CASRNRQGRHEQYF.

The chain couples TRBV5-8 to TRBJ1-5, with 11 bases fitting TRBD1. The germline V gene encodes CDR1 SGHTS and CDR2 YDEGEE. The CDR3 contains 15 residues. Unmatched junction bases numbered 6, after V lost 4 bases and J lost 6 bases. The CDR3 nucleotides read TGTGCCAGCAGCGCTGGACAGGGGGCCTTTCAGCCCCAGCATTTT. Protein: CASSAGQGAFQPQHF.

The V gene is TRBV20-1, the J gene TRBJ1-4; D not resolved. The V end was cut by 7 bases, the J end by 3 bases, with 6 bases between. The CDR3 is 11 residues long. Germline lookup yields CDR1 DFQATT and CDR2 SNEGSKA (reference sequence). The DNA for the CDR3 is TGCAGTGTCGCTTCTAATGAAAAACTGTTTTTT. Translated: CSVASNEKLFF.

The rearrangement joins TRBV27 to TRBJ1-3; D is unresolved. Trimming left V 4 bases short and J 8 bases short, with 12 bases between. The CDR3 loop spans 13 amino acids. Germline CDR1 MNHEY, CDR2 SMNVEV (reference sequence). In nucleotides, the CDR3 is TGTGCCAGCAGTTCGGGGTCTACCCACACCATATATTTT. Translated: CASSSGSTHTIYF.

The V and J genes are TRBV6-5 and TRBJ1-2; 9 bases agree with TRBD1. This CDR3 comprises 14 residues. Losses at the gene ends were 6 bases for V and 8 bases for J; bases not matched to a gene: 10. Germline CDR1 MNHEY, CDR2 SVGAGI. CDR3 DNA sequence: TGTGCCAGCAGCCCCCGGGACAGGGCGGGGGGCTACACCTTC. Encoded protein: CASSPRDRAGGYTF.

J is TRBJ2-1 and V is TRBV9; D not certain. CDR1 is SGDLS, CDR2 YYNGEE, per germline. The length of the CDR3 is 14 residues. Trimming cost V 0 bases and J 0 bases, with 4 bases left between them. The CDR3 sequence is CASSVGSSYNEQFF. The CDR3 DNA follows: TGTGCCAGCAGCGTAGGGAGCTCCTACAATGAGCAGTTCTTC.

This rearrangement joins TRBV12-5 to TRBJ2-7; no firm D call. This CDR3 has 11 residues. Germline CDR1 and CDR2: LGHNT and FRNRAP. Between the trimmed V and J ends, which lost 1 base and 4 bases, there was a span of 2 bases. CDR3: CASGLAYEQYF. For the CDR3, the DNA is TGTGCTAGTGGTTTGGCATACGAGCAGTACTTC.